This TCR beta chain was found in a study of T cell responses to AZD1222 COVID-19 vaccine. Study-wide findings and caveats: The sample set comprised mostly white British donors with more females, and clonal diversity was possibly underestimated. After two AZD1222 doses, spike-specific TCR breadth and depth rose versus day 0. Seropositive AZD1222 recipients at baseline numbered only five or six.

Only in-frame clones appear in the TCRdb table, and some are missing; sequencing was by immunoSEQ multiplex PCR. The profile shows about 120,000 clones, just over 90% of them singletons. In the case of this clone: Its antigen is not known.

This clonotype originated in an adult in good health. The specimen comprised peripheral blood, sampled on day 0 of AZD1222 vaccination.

CDR3 nucleotides: TGTGCCAGCAGTGAAACCCCGTGGACTAGCAATCAGCCCCAGCATTTT. Encoded protein: CASSETPWTSNQPQHF. The gene calls are TRBV2 and TRBJ1-5; D is unresolved. CDR1 and CDR2 from the germline V gene are SNHLY and FYNNEI. The ends were cut back, 2 bases at V and 0 bases at J, with 11 bases in the middle. This CDR3 is 16 amino acids long. The whole variable domain, filled in from reference TRBV2 and TRBJ1-5, reads EPEVTQTPSHQVTQMGQEVILRCVPISNHLYFYWYRQILGQKVEFLVSFYNNEISEKSEIFDDQFSVERPDGSNFTLKIRSTKLEDSAMYFCASSETPWTSNQPQHFGDGTRLSIL.